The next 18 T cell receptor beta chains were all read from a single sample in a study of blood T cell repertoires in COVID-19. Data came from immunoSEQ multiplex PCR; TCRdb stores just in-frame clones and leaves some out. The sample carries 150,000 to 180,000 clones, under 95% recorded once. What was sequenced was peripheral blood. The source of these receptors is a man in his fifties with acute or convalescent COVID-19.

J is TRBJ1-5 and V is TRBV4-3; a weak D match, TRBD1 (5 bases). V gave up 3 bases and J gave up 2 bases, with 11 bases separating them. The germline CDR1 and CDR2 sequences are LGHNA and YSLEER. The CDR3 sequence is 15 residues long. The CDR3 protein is CASSQRGGGNQPQHF. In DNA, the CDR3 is TGCGCCAGCAGCCAGCGGGGGGGTGGCAATCAGCCCCAGCATTTT.

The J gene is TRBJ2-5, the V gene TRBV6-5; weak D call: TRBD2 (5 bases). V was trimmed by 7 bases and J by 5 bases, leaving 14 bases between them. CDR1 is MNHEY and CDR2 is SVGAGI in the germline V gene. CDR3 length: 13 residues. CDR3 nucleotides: TGTGCCAGCACTACGGGGTCCGGGGAGACCCAGTACTTC. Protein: CASTTGSGETQYF.

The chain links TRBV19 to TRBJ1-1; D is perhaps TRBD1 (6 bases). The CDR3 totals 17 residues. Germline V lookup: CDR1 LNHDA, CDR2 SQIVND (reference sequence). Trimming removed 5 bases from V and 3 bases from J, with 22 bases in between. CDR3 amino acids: CASSPGAATGIYTEAFF. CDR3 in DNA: TGTGCCAGTAGTCCCGGGGCCGCCACAGGGATTTACACTGAAGCTTTCTTT.

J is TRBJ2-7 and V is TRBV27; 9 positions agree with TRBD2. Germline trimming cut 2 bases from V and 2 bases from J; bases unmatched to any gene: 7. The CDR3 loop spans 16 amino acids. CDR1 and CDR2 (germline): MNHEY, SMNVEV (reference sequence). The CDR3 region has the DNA TGTGCCAGCAGTTTAAAGGGGACTAGCCGAGCCTACGAGCAGTACTTC. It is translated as CASSLKGTSRAYEQYF.

The CDR3 loop is CASSNGQGAMGSPLHF. The CDR3 DNA reads TGTGCCAGCAGCAATGGACAGGGGGCCATGGGTTCACCCCTCCACTTT. The rearrangement uses TRBV7-8 and TRBJ1-6; 11 bases are shared with TRBD1. Per germline, CDR1 SGHVS and CDR2 FQNEAQ. Trimming removed 5 bases from V and 9 bases from J; junction bases left unmatched: 9. The CDR3 contains 16 residues.

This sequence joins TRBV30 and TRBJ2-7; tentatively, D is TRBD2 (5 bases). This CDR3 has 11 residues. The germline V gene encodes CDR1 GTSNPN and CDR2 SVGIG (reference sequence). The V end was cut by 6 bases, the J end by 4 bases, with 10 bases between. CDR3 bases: TGTGCCTGTTCCGAGCGGTACGAGCAGTACTTC. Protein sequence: CACSERYEQYF.

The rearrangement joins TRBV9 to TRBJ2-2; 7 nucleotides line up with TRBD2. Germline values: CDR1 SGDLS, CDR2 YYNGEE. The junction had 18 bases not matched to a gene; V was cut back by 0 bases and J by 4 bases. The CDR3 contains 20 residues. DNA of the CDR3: TGTGCCAGCAGCGTAGATAAGGGAGGGCCTACCGCTACGGTCACCGGGGAGCTGTTTTTT. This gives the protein CASSVDKGGPTATVTGELFF.

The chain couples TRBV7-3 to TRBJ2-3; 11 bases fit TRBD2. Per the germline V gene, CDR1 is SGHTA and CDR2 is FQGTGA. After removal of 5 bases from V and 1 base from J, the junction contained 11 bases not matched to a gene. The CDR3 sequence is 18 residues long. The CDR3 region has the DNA TGTGCCAGCAGCCGCCGACTAGCGGGGTCGGTCGGCACAGATACGCAGTATTTT. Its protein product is CASSRRLAGSVGTDTQYF. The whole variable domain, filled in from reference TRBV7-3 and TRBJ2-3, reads GAGVSQTPSNKVTEKGKYVELRCDPISGHTALYWYRQSLGQGPEFLIYFQGTGAADDSGLPNDRFFAVRPEGSVSTLKIQRTERGDSAVYLCASSRRLAGSVGTDTQYFGPGTRLTVL.

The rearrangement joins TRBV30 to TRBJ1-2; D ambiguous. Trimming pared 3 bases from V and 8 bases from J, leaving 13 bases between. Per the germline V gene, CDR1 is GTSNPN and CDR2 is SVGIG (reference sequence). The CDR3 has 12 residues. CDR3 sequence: CAWRATKEGYTF. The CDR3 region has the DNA TGTGCCTGGAGGGCCACAAAGGAGGGCTACACCTTC.

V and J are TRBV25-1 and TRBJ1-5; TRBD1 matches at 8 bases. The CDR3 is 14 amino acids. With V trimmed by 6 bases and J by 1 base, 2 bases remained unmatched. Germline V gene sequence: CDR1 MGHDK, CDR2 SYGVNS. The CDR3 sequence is CASSGQGSNQPQHF. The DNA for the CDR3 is TGTGCCAGCAGCGGACAGGGAAGCAATCAGCCCCAGCATTTT.

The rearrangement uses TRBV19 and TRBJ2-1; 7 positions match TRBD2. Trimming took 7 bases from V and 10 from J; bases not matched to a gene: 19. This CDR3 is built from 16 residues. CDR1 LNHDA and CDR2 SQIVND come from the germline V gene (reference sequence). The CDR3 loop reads CASKMWEGPGAREQFF. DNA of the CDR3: TGTGCCAGTAAAATGTGGGAGGGCCCAGGTGCCCGCGAGCAGTTCTTC.

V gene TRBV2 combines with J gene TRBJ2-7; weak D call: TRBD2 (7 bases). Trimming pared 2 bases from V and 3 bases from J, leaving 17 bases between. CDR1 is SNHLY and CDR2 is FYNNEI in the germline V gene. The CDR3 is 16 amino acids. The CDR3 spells CASSEIGGGPGYEQYV. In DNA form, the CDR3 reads TGTGCCAGCAGTGAAATCGGCGGGGGCCCCGGCTACGAGCAGTACGTC.

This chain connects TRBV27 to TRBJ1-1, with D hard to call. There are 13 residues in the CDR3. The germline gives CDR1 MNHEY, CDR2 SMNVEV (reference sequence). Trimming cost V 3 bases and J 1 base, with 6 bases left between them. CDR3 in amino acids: CASSFRGNTEAFF. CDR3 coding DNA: TGTGCCAGCAGTTTTCGGGGGAACACTGAAGCTTTCTTT.

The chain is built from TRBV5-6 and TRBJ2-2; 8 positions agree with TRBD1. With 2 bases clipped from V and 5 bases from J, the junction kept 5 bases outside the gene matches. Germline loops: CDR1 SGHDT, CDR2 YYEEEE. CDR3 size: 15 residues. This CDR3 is CASSLGTGITGELFF. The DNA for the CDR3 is TGTGCCAGCAGCTTAGGGACAGGAATAACCGGGGAGCTGTTTTTT.

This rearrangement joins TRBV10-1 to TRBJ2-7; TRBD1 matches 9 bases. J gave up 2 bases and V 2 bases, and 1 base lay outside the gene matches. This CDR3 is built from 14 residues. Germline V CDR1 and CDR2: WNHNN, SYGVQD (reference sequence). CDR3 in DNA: TGCGCCAGCAGTGAGGGGACAGGGCCCTACGAGCAGTACTTC. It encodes CASSEGTGPYEQYF.

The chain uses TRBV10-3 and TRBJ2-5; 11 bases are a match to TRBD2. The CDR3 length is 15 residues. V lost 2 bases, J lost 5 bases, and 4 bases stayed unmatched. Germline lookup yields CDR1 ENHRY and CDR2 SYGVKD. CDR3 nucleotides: TGTGCCATCAGTGAGACTAGCGGGAGAACGGAGACCCAGTACTTC. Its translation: CAISETSGRTETQYF.

CDR3 amino acids: CASSAGLAGGLYF. The DNA for the CDR3 is TGTGCCAGCAGCGCGGGACTAGCGGGAGGTCTGTACTTC. The J gene is TRBJ2-7, the V gene TRBV9; 15 bases are shared with TRBD2. J gave up 12 bases and V 3 bases, and 4 bases lay outside the gene matches. This CDR3 comprises 13 residues. Germline V lookup: CDR1 SGDLS, CDR2 YYNGEE.

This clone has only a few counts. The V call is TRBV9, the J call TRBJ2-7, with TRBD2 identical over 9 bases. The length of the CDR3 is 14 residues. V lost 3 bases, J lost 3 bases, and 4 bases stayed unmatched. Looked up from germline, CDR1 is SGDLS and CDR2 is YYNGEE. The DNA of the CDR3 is TGTGCCAGCAGCGAGGGACTAGCTTACTACGAGCAGTACTTC. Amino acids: CASSEGLAYYEQYF.